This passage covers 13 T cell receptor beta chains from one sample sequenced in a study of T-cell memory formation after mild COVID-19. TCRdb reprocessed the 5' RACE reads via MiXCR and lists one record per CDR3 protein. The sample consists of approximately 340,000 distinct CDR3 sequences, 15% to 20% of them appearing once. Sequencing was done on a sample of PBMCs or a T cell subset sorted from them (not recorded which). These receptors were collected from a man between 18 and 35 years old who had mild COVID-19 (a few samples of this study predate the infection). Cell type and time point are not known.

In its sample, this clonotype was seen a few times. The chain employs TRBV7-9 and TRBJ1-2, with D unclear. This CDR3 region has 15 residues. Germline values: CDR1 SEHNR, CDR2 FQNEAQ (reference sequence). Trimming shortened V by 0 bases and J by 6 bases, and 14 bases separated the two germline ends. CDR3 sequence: CASSLAQAGGNGYTF. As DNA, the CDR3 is TGTGCCAGCAGCTTAGCGCAGGCAGGAGGTAATGGCTACACCTTC.

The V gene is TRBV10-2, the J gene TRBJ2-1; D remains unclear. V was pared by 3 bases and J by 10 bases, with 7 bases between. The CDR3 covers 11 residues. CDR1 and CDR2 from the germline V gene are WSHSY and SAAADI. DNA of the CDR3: TGCGCCAGCAGTGAAGGGTCCGAGCAGTTCTTC. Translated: CASSEGSEQFF.

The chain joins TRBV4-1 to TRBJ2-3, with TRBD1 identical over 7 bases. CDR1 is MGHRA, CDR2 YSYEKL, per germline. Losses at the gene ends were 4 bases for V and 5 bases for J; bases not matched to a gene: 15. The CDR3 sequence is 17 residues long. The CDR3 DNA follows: TGCGCCAGCAGCCTCGCCCGAACAGGGGCCCGGGGAGATACGCAGTATTTT. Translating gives CASSLARTGARGDTQYF.

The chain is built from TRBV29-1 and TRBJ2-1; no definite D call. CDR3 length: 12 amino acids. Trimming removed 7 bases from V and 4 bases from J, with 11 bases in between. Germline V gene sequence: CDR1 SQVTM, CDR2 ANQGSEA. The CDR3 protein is CSGVETYNEQFF. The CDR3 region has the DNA TGCAGCGGAGTTGAGACTTACAATGAGCAGTTCTTC.

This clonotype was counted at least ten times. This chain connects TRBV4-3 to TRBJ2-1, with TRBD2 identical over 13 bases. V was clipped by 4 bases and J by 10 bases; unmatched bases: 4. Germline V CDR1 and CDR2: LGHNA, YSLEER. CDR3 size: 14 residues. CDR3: CASSPGTSGVEQFF. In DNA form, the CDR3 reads TGCGCCAGCAGCCCCGGGACTAGCGGGGTGGAGCAGTTCTTC.

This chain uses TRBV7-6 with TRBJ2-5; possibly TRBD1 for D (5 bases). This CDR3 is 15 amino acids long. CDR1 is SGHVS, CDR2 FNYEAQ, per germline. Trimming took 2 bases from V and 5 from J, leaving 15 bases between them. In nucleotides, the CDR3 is TGTGCCAGCAGCTTATACGCAGGGTTGGAGGAGACCCAGTACTTC. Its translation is CASSLYAGLEETQYF.

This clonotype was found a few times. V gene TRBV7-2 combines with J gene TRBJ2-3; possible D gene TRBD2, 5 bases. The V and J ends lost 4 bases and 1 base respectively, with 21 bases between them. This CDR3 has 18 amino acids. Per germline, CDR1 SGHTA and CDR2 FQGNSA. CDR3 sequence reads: CASSSPPYRAAGTDTQYF. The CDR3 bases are TGTGCCAGCAGCTCACCCCCATATCGAGCGGCAGGCACAGATACGCAGTATTTT.

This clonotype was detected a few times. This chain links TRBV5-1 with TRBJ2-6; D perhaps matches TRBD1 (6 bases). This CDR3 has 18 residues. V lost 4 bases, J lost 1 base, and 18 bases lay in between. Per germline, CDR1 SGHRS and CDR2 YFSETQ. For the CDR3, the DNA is TGCGCCAGCAGCCCTCATAGGGGGATACCTTCTGGGGCCAACGTCCTGACTTTC. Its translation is CASSPHRGIPSGANVLTF.

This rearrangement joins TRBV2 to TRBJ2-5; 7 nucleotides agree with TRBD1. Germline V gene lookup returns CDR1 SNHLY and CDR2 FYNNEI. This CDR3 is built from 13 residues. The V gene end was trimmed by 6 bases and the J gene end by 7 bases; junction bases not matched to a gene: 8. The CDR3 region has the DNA TGTGCCAGCAGCGGGGACAGAGGGCGGACCCAGTACTTC. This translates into CASSGDRGRTQYF. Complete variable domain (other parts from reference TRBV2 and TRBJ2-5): EPEVTQTPSHQVTQMGQEVILRCVPISNHLYFYWYRQILGQKVEFLVSFYNNEISEKSEIFDDQFSVERPDGSNFTLKIRSTKLEDSAMYFCASSGDRGRTQYFGPGTRLLVL.

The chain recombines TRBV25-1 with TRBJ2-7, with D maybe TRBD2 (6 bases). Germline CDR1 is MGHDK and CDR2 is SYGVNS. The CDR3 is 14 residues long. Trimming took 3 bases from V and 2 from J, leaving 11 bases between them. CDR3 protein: CASSDAGNPYEQYF. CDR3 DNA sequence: TGTGCCAGCAGTGACGCGGGGAACCCCTACGAGCAGTACTTC.

Written as DNA, the CDR3 is TGTGCCTGGAGTGTACTGGGTCCCCAAGAGACCCAGTACTTC. This encodes CAWSVLGPQETQYF. The chain couples TRBV30 to TRBJ2-5; D is undetermined. V was pared by 0 bases and J by 1 base, with 9 bases between. Germline V gene data show CDR1 as GTSNPN and CDR2 as SVGIG (reference sequence). This CDR3 spans 14 amino acids.

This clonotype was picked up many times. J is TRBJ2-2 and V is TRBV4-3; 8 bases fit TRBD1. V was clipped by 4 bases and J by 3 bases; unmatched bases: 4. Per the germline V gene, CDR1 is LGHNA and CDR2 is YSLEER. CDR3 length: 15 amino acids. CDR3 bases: TGCGCCAGCAGCCTCGACAGGGGAGACACCGGGGAGCTGTTTTTT. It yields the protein CASSLDRGDTGELFF.

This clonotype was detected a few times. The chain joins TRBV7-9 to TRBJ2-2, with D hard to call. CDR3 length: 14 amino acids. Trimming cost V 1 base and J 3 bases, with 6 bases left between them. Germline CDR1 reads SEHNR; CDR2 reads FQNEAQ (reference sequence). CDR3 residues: CASSLVAYTGELFF. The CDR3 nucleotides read TGTGCCAGCAGCTTAGTAGCCTACACCGGGGAGCTGTTTTTT.